The present T cell receptor (beta chain) was sequenced within a study of T cell repertoires in cytomegalovirus infection. Study-level information: An indication of both CMV infection and matching HLA type came from public TCR beta signatures. Regarding the study as a whole: There were HLA-C-restricted CMV-specific TCR beta clonotypes dominating the ex vivo response.

A single record per CDR3 protein comes from TCRdb applying MiXCR to the reads. The table has some 700,000 distinct CDR3 sequences, approximately 34% seen once; the top ten hold 2.8%. This clonotype was seen at least ten times. Its specificity is unknown. Sequencing was done on a sample of PBMCs. The sequence derives from a human donor in good health (CMV status not recorded). Some clones in this sample may be carry-over from other donors' samples.

This CDR3 is CASKDSPYEQYF. CDR3 sequence (DNA): TGTGCCAGCAAAGACAGCCCCTACGAGCAGTACTTC. The V call is TRBV2, the J call TRBJ2-7, with D perhaps TRBD1 (5 bases). The CDR3 has 12 residues. The germline V gene has CDR1 SNHLY and CDR2 FYNNEI. V was cut by 7 bases and J by 2 bases, with 9 bases left in between. Full variable domain (missing parts from reference TRBV2 and TRBJ2-7): EPEVTQTPSHQVTQMGQEVILRCVPISNHLYFYWYRQILGQKVEFLVSFYNNEISEKSEIFDDQFSVERPDGSNFTLKIRSTKLEDSAMYFCASKDSPYEQYFGPGTRLTVT.